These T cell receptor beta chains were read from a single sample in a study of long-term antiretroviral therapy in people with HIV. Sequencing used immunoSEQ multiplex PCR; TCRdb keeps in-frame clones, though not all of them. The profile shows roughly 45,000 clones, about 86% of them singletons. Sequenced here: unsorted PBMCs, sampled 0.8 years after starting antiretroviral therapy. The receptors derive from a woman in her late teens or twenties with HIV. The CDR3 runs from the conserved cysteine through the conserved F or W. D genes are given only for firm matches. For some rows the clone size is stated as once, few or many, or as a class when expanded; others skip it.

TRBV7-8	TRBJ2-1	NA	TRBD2	TGTGCCAGCAGCTTACTAGTGACTAGCCAAGGCTTTCACAATGAGCAGTTCTTC	CASSLLVTSQGFHNEQFF
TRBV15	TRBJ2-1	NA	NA	TGTGCCACCAGCAGAGATGGGGCTATAACCTACAATGAGCAGTTCTTC	CATSRDGAITYNEQFF
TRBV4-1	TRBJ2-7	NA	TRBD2	TGCGCCAGCAGCACTCGACTAGCGGGAGCGCGTGAGCAGTACTTC	CASSTRLAGAREQYF
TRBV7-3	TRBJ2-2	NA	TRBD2	TGTGCCAGCAGCCCTAGCTGGCGGCGGCTAGCGGGATCAGTGGGGACCGGGGAGCTGTTTTTT	CASSPSWRRLAGSVGTGELFF
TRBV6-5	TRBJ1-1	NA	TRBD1	TGTGCCAGCGGAAACAGGGGGAACACTGAAGCTTTCTTT	CASGNRGNTEAFF
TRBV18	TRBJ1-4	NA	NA	TGTGCCAGCTCACCACCGACAGATACGGGGGGAAAACTGTTTTTT	CASSPPTDTGGKLFF
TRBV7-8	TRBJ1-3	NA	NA	TGTGCCAGCAGCTTAGGAGGGGAACGGGTGGGAAACACCATATATTTT	CASSLGGERVGNTIYF
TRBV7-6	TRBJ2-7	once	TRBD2	TGTGCCAGCAGCTTACGCGCGGGAGTTGTAATGTACGAGCAGTACTTC	CASSLRAGVVMYEQYF
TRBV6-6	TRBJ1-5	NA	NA	TGTGCCAGCAGGAACGGGGAGGGACGCAATCAGCCCCAGCATTTT	CASRNGEGRNQPQHF
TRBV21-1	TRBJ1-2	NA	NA	TGTGCCAGCAGCAAGCCCATGACTAACTATGGCTACACCTTC	CASSKPMTNYGYTF
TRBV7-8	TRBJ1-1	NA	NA	TGTGCCAGCAGCTCACGTGGGGCTGAAGCTTTCTTT	CASSSRGAEAFF
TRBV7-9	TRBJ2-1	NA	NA	TGTGCCAGCAGCTTAGGGTCCAAAGAGCAGTTCTTC	CASSLGSKEQFF
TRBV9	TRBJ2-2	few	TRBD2	TGTGCCAGCAGCCCGAGGACTAGCGGGAGAATCACCGGGGAGCTGTTTTTT	CASSPRTSGRITGELFF
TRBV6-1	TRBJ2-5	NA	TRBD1	TGTGCCAGCAGTGCCAGAAAACTGGACAGGTGGAAAGAGACCCAGTACTTC	CASSARKLDRWKETQYF
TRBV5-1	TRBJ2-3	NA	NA	TGCGCCAGCGCCGGGACTGGCAACACAGATACGCAGTATTTT	CASAGTGNTDTQYF
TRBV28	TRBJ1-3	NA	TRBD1	TGTGCCAGCAGTTTCAACAGGGGGAACACCATATATTTT	CASSFNRGNTIYF
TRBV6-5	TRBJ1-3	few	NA	TGTGCCAGCAGTTACTCCCCGGGTCCGGGGGTCATATATTTT	CASSYSPGPGVIYF
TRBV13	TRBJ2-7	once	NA	TGTGCCAGCAGCCCCCTGACGGGCTTATACTCCTACGAGCAGTACTTC	CASSPLTGLYSYEQYF
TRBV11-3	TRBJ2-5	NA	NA	TGTGCCAGCAGCCCCCCAGGGTCACAAGAGACCCAGTACTTC	CASSPPGSQETQYF
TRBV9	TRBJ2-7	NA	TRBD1	TGTGCCAGCAGCGGGGGGACAGGGCTCGAAGAGCAGTACTTC	CASSGGTGLEEQYF
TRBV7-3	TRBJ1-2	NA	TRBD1	TGTGCCAGCAGCTTAGTCTCCCTGGACAGGCTGGGAGGCTACACCTTC	CASSLVSLDRLGGYTF
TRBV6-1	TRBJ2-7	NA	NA	TGTGCCAGCAGTCCTGCGGGACACGGATCCTACGAGCAGTACTTC	CASSPAGHGSYEQYF
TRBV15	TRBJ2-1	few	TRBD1	TGTGCCACCAGCAGAGTTCAGGACAGGGACTACAATGAGCAGTTCTTC	CATSRVQDRDYNEQFF
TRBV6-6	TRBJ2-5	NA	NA	TGTGCCAGCAGTTACTCCGGCGGTGGGGAGACCCAGTACTTC	CASSYSGGGETQYF
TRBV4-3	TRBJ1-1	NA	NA	TGCGCCAGCAGCCAAGAAACTCCATTCGATGGGAACACTGAAGCTTTCTTT	CASSQETPFDGNTEAFF
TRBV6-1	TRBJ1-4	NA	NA	TGTGCCAGCAGGGTGGACATCTTTGAGTCGTTT	CASRVDIFESF
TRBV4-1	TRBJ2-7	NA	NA	TGCGCCAGCAGCCAAGGAGAGGAGGGCTACGAGCAGTACTTC	CASSQGEEGYEQYF
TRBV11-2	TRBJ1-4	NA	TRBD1	TGTGCCAGCAGAACCGCCGGGACAGGGTATGAAAAACTGTTTTTT	CASRTAGTGYEKLFF
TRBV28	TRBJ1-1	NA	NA	TGTGCCAGCAGTTTTGGGTCGCGGGGGAACACTGAAGCTTTCTTT	CASSFGSRGNTEAFF
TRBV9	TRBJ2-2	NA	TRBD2	TGTGCCAGCAGCGTAGGATCTAGCGGGAGTTTCGGGGAGCTGTTTTTT	CASSVGSSGSFGELFF
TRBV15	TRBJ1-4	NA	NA	TGTGCCACCTCCCGGGGCAATGAAAAACTGTTTTTT	CATSRGNEKLFF